Reported below is one TCR beta chain. The entry originates in a study of blood T cell repertoires in COVID-19. Trimming removed 0 bases at V and 2 bases at J, with 10 bases between. From germline, CDR1 is SGHNT and CDR2 YENEEA. The CDR3 loop spans 15 amino acids. Produced via immunoSEQ multiplex PCR; TCRdb's table is partial and in-frame only. The sample lists 200,000 to 250,000 clones, around 88% occurring once. This TCR was sampled from a woman in her twenties or thirties with COVID-19, enrolled during active disease. Material: peripheral blood. The chain is built from TRBV11-3 and TRBJ1-2; D is perhaps TRBD1 (5 bases). The CDR3 region is CASSLEGQGNYGYTF. In nucleotides, the CDR3 is TGTGCCAGCAGCTTAGAGGGGCAGGGAAACTATGGCTACACCTTC.